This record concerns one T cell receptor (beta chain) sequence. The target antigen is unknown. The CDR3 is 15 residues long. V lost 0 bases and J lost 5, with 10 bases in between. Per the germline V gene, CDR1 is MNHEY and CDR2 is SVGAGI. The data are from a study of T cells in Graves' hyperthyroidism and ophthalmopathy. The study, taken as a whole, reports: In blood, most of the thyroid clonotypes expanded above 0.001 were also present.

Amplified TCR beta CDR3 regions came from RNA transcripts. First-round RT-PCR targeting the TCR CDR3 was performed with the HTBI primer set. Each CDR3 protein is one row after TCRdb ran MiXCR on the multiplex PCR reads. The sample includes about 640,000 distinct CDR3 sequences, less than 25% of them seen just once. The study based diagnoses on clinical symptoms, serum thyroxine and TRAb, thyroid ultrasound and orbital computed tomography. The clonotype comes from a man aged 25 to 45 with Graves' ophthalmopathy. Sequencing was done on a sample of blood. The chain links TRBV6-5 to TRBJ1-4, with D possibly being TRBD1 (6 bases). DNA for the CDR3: TGTGCCAGCAGTTACTCGGGGGGGACAAATGAAAAACTGTTTTTT. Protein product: CASSYSGGTNEKLFF.